The clone carrying this TCR beta chain has ten or more counts. Its antigen is unidentified. The sample belongs to a study of response to subunit inactivated influenza vaccine. The V and J ends lost 3 bases and 5 bases respectively, with 10 bases between them. CDR3 length equals 13 residues. Looked up from germline, CDR1 is MDHEN and CDR2 is SYDVKM. TCRdb re-analysed the RT-PCR reads in MiXCR, keeping a single row per CDR3 protein. The table includes fewer than 600,000 distinct CDR3 sequences, about 7.2% detected once. General study results and limits: T cells newly recruited by each seasonal influenza vaccination are few, the authors suggested.

The receptor was isolated from a man between 50 and 75 years old who received an inactivated influenza vaccine. V and J are TRBV28 and TRBJ1-2; D remains unclear. Sequenced material: PBMCs from blood, taken 23 to 25 months after vaccination. CDR3 region: CASSFRLGYGYTF. CDR3 sequence (DNA): TGTGCCAGCAGTTTCAGGCTGGGGTATGGCTACACCTTC.